The entry that follows covers one TCR beta chain sequence. The data are from a study of blood T cell repertoires in COVID-19. For the study at large: Acute and convalescent COVID-19 specimens originated in the United States, Italy and Spain. Sources were T cells, B-cell-depleted T cells, or PBMCs; the material itself was cDNA or gDNA.

CDR1 and CDR2 from the germline V gene are LNHDA and SQIVND (reference sequence). V was cut by 7 bases and J by 6 bases, with 18 bases left in between. The CDR3 loop spans 15 amino acids. Study processing details: Using reference gene primer amplification, nucleated cell counts were estimated. Sequencing was performed with immunoSEQ multiplex PCR; in TCRdb, only in-frame clones are kept and a portion is missing. Clone size and the V and J calls come from that table; the DNA yielded D and trimming. This sample yields tens of thousands of clones, of which around four fifths are seen a single time; about 11% belongs to the top ten.

The specimen sequenced was peripheral blood. The rearrangement links TRBV19 to TRBJ2-2; maybe TRBD1 (5 bases). This TCR derives from a man in his 70s with acute or convalescent COVID-19. The CDR3 DNA sequence: TGTGCCAGTACCCAATGGGGCCCTGAGGCCGGGGAGCTGTTTTTT. As protein: CASTQWGPEAGELFF.